This TCR beta chain stems from a study of STAT5B mutations in CD4+ large granular lymphocyte leukemia (dated by TCRdb to between 2021 and 2023). Background on the whole study: Among healthy controls, the CDR3 'QG' motif was associated with a particular HLA allele. The study compared the TCRbeta repertoires of patients with CD4+ T-cell large granular lymphocyte leukemia against the TCRbeta repertoires of healthy blood donors. Flow cytometry on FACSCanto II or FACSVerse confirmed that purified fractions exceeded 95% purity among lymphocytes.

As concerns this clone: This receptor's antigen is unknown. There are no base qualities to consult, and no much larger clone falls within one base.

TCRbeta rearrangements were sequenced from genomic DNA using the immunoSEQ assay at survey resolution. In the source study's methods: In the TCR sequencing data, the smallest productive clonotype frequency that could be detected was 2.59 x 10-5. Only productive TCRbeta rearrangements, meaning sequences that were complete and in-frame, were kept for the analyses. Sample clonality was computed as Simpson clonality in the immunoSEQ Analyzer version 3.0. Based on frequency, clones were grouped as very rare, small, medium, large (1-20%) or hyperexpanded (>20%). Generation probabilities were estimated with OLGA 1.2.3, V-gene circos plots were generated with VDJtools, specificities were searched for in VDJdb, and CDR3 motifs were identified with GLIPH. In TCRdb, the immuneACCESS table is reduced to in-frame sequences with V and J assigned. These tables do not hold every clone; where another copy was compared, an unresolved V gene accounts for under half, and the others remain unexplained. The V and J calls and clone size come from that table; D and trimming were worked out from the DNA. This sample lists under 35,000 clones; approximately 72% were detected once. The ten largest clones represent about 2.5% of the sample.

From a lookup of the germline V gene, CDR1 and CDR2 are SGDLS and YYNGEE. Including cysteine and phenylalanine, the CDR3 has 15 amino acids. CDR3 DNA is the only sequence kept; it has 45 bases, read in frame from the first base. The V end gives up 4 bases and the J end 6 bases, leaving 8 bases in the junction not matched to a gene. Study-wide findings and limitations: The data were not HLA-matched, and the higher clonality in CD4+ T-LGLL than in CD8+ T-LGLL could be due to the relatively small sample size. Compared with healthy CD4+ repertoires, CD4-sorted patient repertoires appeared more clonal, and this difference remained even after the putative leukemic clones were removed. The main leukemic clonotypes were found to be private to each patient, although approximately 25% of the main leukemic clonotypes were detected at low frequency in the non-leukemic repertoires of other patients. Enrichment of TRBV06-family usage was observed among the top patient clones (8/27) relative to healthy controls (2/35).

Healthy controls were roughly 40 blood donors whose buffy coats came from the Finnish Red Cross blood service. All TCR-sequenced material derived from peripheral blood: patient blood samples and healthy donor buffy coats. Ficoll-Hypaque gradient centrifugation was used to isolate peripheral blood mononuclear cells. CD4+ cells were magnetically purified from the buffy coats of healthy controls. Genomic DNA was extracted using the Gentra Puregene Cell and Tissue kit, and a Qubit 2.0 fluorometer was used to quantify it. The sequenced material came from CD4+ T cells from blood buffy coats. The sequence was obtained from a human donor in good health. The V and J segments used are TRBV9 and TRBJ1-4, with 8 bases matching TRBD1. The CDR3 region: CASSQGQGGYEKLFF. The DNA is TGTGCCAGCAGCCAAGGACAGGGAGGGTATGAAAAACTGTTTTTT.